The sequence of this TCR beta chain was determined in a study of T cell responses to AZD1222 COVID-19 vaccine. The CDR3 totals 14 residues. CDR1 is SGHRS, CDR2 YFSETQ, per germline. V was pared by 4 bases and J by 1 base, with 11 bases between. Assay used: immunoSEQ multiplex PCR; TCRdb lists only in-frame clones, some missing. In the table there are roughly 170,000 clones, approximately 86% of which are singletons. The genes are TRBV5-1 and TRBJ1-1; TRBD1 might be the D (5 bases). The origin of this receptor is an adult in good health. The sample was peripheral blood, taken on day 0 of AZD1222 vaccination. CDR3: CASSPGPENTEAFF. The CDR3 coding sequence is TGCGCCAGCAGCCCGGGACCTGAGAACACTGAAGCTTTCTTT.